This T cell receptor beta chain was recorded in a study of radiotherapy plus CTLA-4 blockade in lung cancer. Chemo-refractory metastatic non-small-cell lung cancer patients underwent focal radiation alongside CTLA-4 blockade with ipilimumab. Clones were read by immunoSEQ multiplex PCR, and TCRdb kept only the in-frame ones, dropping some. The sample lists roughly 90,000 clones, 72% occurring once. Source: peripheral blood, taken from a patient treated with radiotherapy plus ipilimumab. This receptor was taken from a human donor with non-small cell lung cancer that progressed on radiotherapy plus ipilimumab.

The CDR3 sequence is CASSWAGPNEKLFF. The CDR3, as DNA: TGCGCCAGCAGCTGGGCTGGACCTAATGAAAAACTGTTTTTT. J is TRBJ1-4 and V is TRBV5-1; no definite D call. V was trimmed by 3 bases and J by 3 bases, leaving 9 bases between them. Germline V gives CDR1 SGHRS, CDR2 YFSETQ. There are 14 residues in the CDR3. Looking up the rest from reference TRBV5-1 and TRBJ1-4 gives the full variable domain: KAGVTQTPRYLIKTRGQQVTLSCSPISGHRSVSWYQQTPGQGLQFLFEYFSETQRNKGNFPGRFSGRQFSNSRSEMNVSTLELGDSALYLCASSWAGPNEKLFFGSGTQLSVL.